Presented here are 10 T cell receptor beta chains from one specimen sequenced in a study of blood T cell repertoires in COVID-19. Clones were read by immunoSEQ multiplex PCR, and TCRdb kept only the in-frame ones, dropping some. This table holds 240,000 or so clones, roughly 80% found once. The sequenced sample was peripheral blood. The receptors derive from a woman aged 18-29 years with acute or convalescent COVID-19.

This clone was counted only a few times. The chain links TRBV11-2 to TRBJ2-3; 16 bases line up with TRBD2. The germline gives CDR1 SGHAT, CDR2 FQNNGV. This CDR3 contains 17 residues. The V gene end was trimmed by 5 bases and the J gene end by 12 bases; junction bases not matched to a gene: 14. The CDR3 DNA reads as TGTGCCAGCAGCCCCCTCCCGGGACTAGCGGGAGGGGCATTTCAGTATTTT. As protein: CASSPLPGLAGGAFQYF.

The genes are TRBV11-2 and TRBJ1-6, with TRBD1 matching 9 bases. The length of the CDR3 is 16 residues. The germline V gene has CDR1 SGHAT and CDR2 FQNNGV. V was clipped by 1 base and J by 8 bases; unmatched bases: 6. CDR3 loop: CASSLGAGTGHSPLHF. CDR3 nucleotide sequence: TGTGCCAGCAGCTTAGGGGCGGGGACAGGGCATTCACCCCTCCACTTT.

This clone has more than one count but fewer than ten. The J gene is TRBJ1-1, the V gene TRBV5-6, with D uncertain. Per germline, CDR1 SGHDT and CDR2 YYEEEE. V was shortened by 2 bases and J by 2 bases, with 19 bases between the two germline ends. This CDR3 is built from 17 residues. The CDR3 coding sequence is TGTGCCAGCAGCTTCTATCGACTGAAAGTCACAAACACTGAAGCTTTCTTT. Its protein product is CASSFYRLKVTNTEAFF.

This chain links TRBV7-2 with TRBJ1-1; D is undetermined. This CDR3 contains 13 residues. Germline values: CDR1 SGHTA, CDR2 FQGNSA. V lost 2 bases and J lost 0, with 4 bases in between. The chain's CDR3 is CASSLPVNTEAFF. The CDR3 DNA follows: TGTGCCAGCAGCTTACCGGTGAACACTGAAGCTTTCTTT. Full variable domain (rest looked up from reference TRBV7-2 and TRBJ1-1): GAGVSQSPSNKVTEKGKDVELRCDPISGHTALYWYRQSLGQGLEFLIYFQGNSAPDKSGLPSDRFSAERTGGSVSTLTIQRTQQEDSAVYLCASSLPVNTEAFFGQGTRLTVV.

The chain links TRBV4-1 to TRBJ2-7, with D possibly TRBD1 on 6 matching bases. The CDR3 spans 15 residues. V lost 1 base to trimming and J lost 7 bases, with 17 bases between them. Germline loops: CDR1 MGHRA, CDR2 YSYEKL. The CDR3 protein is CASSQAGTQPGEQYF. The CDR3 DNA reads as TGCGCCAGCAGCCAAGCTGGGACACAGCCGGGGGAGCAGTACTTC.

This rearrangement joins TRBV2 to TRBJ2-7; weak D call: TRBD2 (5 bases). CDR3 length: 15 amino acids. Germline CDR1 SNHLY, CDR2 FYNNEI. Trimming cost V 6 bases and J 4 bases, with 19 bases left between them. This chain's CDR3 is CASSQQAGVQYEQYF. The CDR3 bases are TGTGCCAGCAGCCAACAAGCCGGGGTGCAATACGAGCAGTACTTC.

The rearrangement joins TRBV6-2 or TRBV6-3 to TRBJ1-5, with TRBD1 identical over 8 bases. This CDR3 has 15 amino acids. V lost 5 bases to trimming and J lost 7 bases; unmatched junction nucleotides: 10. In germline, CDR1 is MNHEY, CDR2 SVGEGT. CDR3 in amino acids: CASSRTGGAEQPQHF. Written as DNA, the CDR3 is TGTGCCAGCAGTCGTACAGGGGGAGCGGAACAGCCCCAGCATTTT.

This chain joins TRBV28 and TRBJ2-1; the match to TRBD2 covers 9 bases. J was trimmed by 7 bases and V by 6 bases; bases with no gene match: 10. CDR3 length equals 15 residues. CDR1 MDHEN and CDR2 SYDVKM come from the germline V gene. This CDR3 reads CASSPGGLASNEQFF. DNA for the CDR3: TGTGCCAGCAGCCCAGGCGGACTAGCGTCGAATGAGCAGTTCTTC. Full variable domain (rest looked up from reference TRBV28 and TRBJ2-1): DVKVTQSSRYLVKRTGEKVFLECVQDMDHENMFWYRQDPGLGLRLIYFSYDVKMKEKGDIPEGYSVSREKKERFSLILESASTNQTSMYLCASSPGGLASNEQFFGPGTRLTVL.

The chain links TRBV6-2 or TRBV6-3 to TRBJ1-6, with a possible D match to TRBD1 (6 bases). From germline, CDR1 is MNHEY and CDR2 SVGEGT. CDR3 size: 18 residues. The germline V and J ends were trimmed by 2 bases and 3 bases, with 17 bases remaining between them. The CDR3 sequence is CASSYDTGRVVYNSPLHF. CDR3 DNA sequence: TGTGCCAGCAGTTACGATACAGGGCGCGTGGTCTATAATTCACCCCTCCACTTT.

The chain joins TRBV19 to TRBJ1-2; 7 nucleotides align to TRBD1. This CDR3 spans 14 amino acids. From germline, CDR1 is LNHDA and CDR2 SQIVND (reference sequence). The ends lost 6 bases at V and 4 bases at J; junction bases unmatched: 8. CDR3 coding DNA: TGTGCCAGTAGCCCATTTGACAGGGTCTATGGCTACACCTTC. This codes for CASSPFDRVYGYTF.